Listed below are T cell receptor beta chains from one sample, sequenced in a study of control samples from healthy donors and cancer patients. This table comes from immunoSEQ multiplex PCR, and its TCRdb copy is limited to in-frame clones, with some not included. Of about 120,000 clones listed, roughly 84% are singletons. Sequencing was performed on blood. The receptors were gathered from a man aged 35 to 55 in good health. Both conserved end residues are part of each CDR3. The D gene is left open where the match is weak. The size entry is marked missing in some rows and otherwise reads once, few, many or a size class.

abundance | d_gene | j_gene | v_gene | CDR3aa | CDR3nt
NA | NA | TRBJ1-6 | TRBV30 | CAWSVVRERSPLHF | TGTGCCTGGAGTGTAGTCAGGGAACGATCACCCCTCCACTTT
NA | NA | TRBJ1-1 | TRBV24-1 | CATSDHKGTEAFF | TGTGCCACCAGTGACCACAAGGGCACTGAAGCTTTCTTT
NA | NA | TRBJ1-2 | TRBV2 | CASSDLRTDRLSF | TGTGCCAGCAGTGATCTCCGGACAGACCGTCTTTCCTTC
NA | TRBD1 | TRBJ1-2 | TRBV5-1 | CASSYQGAGGYTF | TGCGCCAGCAGCTACCAGGGGGCGGGTGGCTACACCTTC
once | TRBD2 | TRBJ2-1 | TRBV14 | CASSLAGYYNEQFF | TGTGCCAGCAGTTTAGCGGGTTATTACAATGAGCAGTTCTTC
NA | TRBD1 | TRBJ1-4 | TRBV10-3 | CAISRDSPSTNEKLFF | TGTGCCATCAGCCGGGACAGCCCGTCAACTAATGAAAAACTGTTTTTT
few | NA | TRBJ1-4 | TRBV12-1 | CASSSPWWVWGF | TGTGCCAGCAGCTCCCCGTGGTGGGTGTGGGGTTTT
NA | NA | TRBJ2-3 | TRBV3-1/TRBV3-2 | CASSSLQGGATDTQYF | TGTGCCAGCAGCTCCCTCCAGGGCGGAGCCACAGATACGCAGTATTTT
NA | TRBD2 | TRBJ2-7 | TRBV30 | CAWEPGSGAFYEQYF | TGTGCCTGGGAGCCCGGGAGCGGGGCCTTCTACGAGCAGTACTTC
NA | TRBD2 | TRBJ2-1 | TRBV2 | CASSEGLAGGSYNEQFF | TGTGCCAGCAGTGAAGGACTAGCGGGGGGGTCCTACAATGAGCAGTTCTTC
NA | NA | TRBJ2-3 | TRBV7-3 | CASSPQGGTDTQYF | TGTGCCAGCAGCCCTCAGGGGGGAACAGATACGCAGTATTTT
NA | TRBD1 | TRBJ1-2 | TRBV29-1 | CSVDADRVGGYTF | TGCAGCGTTGACGCGGACAGGGTGGGTGGCTACACCTTC
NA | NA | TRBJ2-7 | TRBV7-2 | CASSLGRVDEQYF | TGTGCCAGCAGCTTAGGCAGGGTTGACGAGCAGTACTTC
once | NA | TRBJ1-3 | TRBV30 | CAWSPGTLTGPLSGNTIYF | TGTGCCTGGAGCCCGGGGACCCTCACTGGGCCCCTCTCTGGAAACACCATATATTTT
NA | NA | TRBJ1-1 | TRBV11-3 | CASSRGTEAFF | TGTGCCAGCAGCCGCGGGACTGAAGCTTTCTTT
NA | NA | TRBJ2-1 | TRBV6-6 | CASRVSSYNEQFF | TGTGCCAGCAGAGTGAGCTCCTACAATGAGCAGTTCTTC
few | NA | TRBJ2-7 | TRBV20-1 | CSASRGYEQYF | TGCAGTGCTTCTAGGGGATACGAGCAGTACTTC
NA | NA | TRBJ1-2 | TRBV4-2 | CASSQAGVYGYTF | TGTGCCAGCAGCCAAGCGGGAGTCTATGGCTACACCTTC
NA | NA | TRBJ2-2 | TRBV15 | CATSRDRASSGELFF | TGTGCCACCAGCAGAGATCGGGCTAGCTCCGGGGAGCTGTTTTTT
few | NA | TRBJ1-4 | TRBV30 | CAWCGLIGEKLFF | TGTGCCTGGTGTGGACTCATTGGTGAAAAACTGTTTTTT
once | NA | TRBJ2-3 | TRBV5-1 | CASSLGSTDTQYF | TGCGCCAGCAGCTTGGGTAGCACAGATACGCAGTATTTT
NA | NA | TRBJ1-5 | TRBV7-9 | CASSHVNQPQHF | TGTGCCAGCAGCCACGTTAATCAGCCCCAGCATTTT
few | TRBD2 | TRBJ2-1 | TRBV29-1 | CSASGGALNEQFF | TGCAGCGCTAGCGGGGGGGCCCTCAATGAGCAGTTCTTC
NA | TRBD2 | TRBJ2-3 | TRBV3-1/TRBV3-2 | CASSQTRGLATDTQYF | TGTGCCAGCAGCCAAACGAGAGGACTAGCGACAGATACGCAGTATTTT
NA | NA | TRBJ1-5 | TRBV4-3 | CASSQDPTYRVNSNQPQHF | TGCGCCAGCAGCCAAGACCCCACCTACAGGGTCAATAGCAATCAGCCCCAGCATTTT
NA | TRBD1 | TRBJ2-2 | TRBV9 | CASSESHRGPGELFF | TGTGCCAGCAGCGAGAGTCACAGGGGACCCGGGGAGCTGTTTTTT
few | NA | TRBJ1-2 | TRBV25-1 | CASSGGRGGYTF | TGTGCCAGCAGTGGAGGACGGGGTGGCTACACCTTC
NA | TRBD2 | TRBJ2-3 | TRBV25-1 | CASSAPAGVGTQYF | TGTGCCAGCAGTGCCCCCGCGGGGGTGGGTACGCAGTATTTT
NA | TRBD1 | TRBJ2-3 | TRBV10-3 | CAISETGEDTQYF | TGTGCCATCAGCGAGACAGGGGAAGATACGCAGTATTTT
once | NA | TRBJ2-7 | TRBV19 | CASKLSGLSYEQYF | TGTGCCAGTAAACTTTCGGGCCTATCCTACGAGCAGTACTTC
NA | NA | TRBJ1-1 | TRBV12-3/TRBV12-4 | CASSWEGGTEAFF | TGTGCCAGCAGTTGGGAGGGGGGCACTGAAGCTTTCTTT
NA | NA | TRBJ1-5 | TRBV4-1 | CASSRQDNSNQPQHF | TGCGCCAGCAGCCGGCAAGATAATAGCAATCAGCCCCAGCATTTT
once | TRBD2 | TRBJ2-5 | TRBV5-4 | CASSSPLTSEGGETQYF | TGTGCCAGCAGCTCCCCCCTGACTAGCGAGGGTGGAGAGACCCAGTACTTC
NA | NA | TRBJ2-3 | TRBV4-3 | CASSPRSGTDTQYF | TGCGCCAGCAGCCCCCGAAGTGGGACAGATACGCAGTATTTT
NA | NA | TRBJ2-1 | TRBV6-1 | CASSEMTGAYNEQFF | TGTGCCAGCAGTGAAATGACCGGCGCCTACAATGAGCAGTTCTTC
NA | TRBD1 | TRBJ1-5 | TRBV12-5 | CASGLLAGQLSNQPQHF | TGTGCTAGTGGTTTGCTAGCGGGACAGCTAAGCAATCAGCCCCAGCATTTT
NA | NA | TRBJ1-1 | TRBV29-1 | CSVGAGNMNTEAFF | TGCAGCGTGGGGGCAGGGAACATGAACACTGAAGCTTTCTTT
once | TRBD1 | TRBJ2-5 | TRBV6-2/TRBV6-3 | CASSYDRDQETQYF | TGTGCCAGCAGTTACGACAGGGATCAAGAGACCCAGTACTTC
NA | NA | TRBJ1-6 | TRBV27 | CASSFWQGGFNSPLHF | TGTGCCAGCAGTTTCTGGCAGGGCGGGTTTAATTCACCCCTCCACTTT
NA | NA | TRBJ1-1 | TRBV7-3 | CASSLTGRSDTEAFF | TGTGCCAGCAGCTTAACTGGACGTAGTGACACTGAAGCTTTCTTT
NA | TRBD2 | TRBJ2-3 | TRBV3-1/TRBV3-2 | CASSRKRGLAGGRCRPDTQYF | TGTGCCAGCAGCCGAAAAAGGGGACTCGCGGGGGGGCGATGCCGACCAGATACGCAGTATTTT
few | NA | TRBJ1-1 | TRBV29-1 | CSVERTGNTEAFF | TGCAGCGTTGAGAGGACCGGGAACACTGAAGCTTTCTTT
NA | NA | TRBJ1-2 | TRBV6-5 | CASSYNKGSNYGYTF | TGTGCCAGCAGTTATAACAAGGGATCTAACTATGGCTACACCTTC
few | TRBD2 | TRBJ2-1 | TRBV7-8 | CASSPRWAGGPGEQFF | TGTGCCAGCAGCCCCCGTTGGGCGGGGGGGCCTGGTGAGCAGTTCTTC
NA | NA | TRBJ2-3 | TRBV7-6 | CASSLLVRSTDTQYF | TGTGCCAGCAGCTTATTAGTTCGGAGCACAGATACGCAGTATTTT
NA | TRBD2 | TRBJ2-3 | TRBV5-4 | CASSLPGGGTSDTQYF | TGTGCCAGCAGCTTGCCGGGCGGGGGAACGTCAGATACGCAGTATTTT
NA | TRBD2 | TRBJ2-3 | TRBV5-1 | CASKTSGGADTQYF | TGCGCCAGCAAAACTAGCGGGGGGGCAGATACGCAGTATTTT
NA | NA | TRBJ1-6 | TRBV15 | CATSRDSGGSPLHF | TGTGCCACCAGCAGAGATAGCGGGGGTTCACCCCTCCACTTT
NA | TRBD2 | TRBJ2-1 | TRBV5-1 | CASSSMRTSGGAAEQFF | TGCGCCAGCAGCTCAATGCGGACTAGCGGGGGGGCCGCTGAGCAGTTCTTC
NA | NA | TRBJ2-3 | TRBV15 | CATSANWGTDTQYF | TGTGCCACCAGCGCAAACTGGGGCACAGATACGCAGTATTTT
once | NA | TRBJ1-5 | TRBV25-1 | CASRPRMSYSNQPQHF | TGTGCCAGTCGGCCTCGAATGTCCTATAGCAATCAGCCCCAGCATTTT
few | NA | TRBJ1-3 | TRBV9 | CASSVRGGSASGNTIYF | TGTGCCAGCAGCGTCCGGGGAGGGAGCGCCTCTGGAAACACCATATATTTT
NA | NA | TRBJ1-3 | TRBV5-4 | CASSLGSGYGNTIYF | TGTGCCAGCAGCTTGGGGTCGGGGTACGGAAACACCATATATTTT
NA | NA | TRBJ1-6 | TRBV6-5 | CASRIGAVSPLHF | TGTGCCAGCCGGATCGGGGCCGTTTCACCCCTCCACTTT
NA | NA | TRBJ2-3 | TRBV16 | CASSQSGYTDTQYF | TGTGCCAGCAGCCAGAGCGGGTACACAGATACGCAGTATTTT
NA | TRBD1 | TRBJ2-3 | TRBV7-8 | CASSRRDRGSTDTQYF | TGTGCCAGCAGCCGACGGGACAGGGGAAGCACAGATACGCAGTATTTT
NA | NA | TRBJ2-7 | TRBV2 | CASASATQEQYF | TGTGCCAGCGCTTCTGCCACCCAGGAGCAGTACTTC
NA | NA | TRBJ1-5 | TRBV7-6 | CASSPREGRQPQHF | TGTGCCAGCAGCCCCCGGGAGGGCCGGCAGCCCCAGCATTTT
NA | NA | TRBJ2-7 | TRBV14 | CASSQETGTYEQYF | TGTGCCAGCAGCCAGGAGACAGGTACCTACGAGCAGTACTTC